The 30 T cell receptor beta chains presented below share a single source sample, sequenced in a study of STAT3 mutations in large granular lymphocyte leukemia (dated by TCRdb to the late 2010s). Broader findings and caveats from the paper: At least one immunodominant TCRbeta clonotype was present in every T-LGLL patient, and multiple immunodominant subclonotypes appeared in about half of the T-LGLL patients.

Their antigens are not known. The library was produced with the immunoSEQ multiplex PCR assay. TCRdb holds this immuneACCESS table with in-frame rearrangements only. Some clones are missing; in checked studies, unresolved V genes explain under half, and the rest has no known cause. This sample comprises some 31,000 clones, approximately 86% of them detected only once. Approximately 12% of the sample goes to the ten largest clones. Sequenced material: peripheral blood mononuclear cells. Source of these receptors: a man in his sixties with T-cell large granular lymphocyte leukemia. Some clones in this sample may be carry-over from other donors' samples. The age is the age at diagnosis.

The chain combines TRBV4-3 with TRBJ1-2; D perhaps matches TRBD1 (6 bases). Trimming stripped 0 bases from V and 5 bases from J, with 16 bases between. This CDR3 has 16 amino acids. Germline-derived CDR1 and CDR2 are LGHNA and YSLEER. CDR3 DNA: TGCGCCAGCAGCCAAGATTATCGGGGGGCGAGTTATGGCTACACCTTC. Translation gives CASSQDYRGASYGYTF.

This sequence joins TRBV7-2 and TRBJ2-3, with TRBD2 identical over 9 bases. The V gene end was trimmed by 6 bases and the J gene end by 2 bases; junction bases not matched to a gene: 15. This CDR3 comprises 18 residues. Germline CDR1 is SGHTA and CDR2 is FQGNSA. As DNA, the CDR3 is TGTGCCAGCAGTTCCACCTTGGGGGCGGGGGGGAACACAGATACGCAGTATTTT. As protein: CASSSTLGAGGNTDTQYF.

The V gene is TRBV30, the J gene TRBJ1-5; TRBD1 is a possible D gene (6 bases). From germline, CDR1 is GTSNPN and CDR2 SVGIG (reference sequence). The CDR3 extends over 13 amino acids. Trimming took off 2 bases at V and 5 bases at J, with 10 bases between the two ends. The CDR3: CAWSLAGDQPQHF. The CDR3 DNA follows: TGTGCCTGGAGTTTGGCAGGGGATCAGCCCCAGCATTTT.

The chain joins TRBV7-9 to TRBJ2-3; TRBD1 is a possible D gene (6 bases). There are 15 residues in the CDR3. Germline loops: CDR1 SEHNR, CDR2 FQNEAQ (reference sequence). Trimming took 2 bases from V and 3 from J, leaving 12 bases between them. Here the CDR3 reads CASSLLPQGTDTQYF. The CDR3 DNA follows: TGTGCCAGCAGCTTACTCCCGCAGGGGACAGATACGCAGTATTTT.

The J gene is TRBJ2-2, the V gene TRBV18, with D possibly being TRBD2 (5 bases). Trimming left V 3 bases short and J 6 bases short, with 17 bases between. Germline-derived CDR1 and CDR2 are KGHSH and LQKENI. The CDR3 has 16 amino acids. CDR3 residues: CASSPPVRAPAGELFF. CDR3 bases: TGTGCCAGCTCACCCCCCGTGAGGGCGCCAGCCGGGGAGCTGTTTTTT.

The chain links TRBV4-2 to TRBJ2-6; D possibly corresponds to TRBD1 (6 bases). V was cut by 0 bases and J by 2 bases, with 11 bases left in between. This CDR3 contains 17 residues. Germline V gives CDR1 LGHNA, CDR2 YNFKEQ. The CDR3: CASSQEVAGAGANVLTF. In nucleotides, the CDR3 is TGTGCCAGCAGCCAAGAAGTTGCAGGGGCTGGGGCCAACGTCCTGACTTTC.

CDR3 DNA sequence: TGTGCCAGCAGACCGGGGGGACAGGGATCCTACGAGCAGTACTTC. Translating it yields CASRPGGQGSYEQYF. The chain joins TRBV5-4 to TRBJ2-7; 9 bases map to TRBD1. CDR1 and CDR2 (germline): SGHNT, YYREEE (reference sequence). The V gene end was trimmed by 5 bases and the J gene end by 1 base; junction bases not matched to a gene: 7. This CDR3 region has 15 residues.

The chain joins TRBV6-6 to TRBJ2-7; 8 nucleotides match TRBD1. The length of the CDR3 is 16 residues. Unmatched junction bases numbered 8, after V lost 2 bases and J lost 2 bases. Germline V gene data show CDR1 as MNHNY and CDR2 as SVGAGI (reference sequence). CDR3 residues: CASSYLRQGLTYEQYF. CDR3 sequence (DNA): TGTGCCAGCAGTTACCTTCGACAGGGGCTCACCTACGAGCAGTACTTC.

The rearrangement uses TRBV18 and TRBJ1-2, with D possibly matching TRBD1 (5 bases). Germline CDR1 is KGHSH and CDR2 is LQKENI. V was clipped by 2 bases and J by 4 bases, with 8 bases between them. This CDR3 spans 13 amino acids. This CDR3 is CASSPEGSYGYTF. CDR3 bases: TGTGCCAGCTCACCAGAGGGGTCCTATGGCTACACCTTC.

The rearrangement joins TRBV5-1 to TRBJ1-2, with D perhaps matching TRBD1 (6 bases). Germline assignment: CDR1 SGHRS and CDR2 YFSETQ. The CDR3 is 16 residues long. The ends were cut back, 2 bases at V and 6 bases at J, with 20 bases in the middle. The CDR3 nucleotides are TGCGCCAGCAGCTTCGGGGGCGCGGGCAATATTAATGGCTACACCTTC. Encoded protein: CASSFGGAGNINGYTF.

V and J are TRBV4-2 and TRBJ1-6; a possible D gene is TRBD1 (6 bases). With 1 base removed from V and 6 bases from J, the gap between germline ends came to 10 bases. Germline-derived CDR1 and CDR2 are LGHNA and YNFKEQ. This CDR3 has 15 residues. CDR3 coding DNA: TGTGCCAGCAGCCAAGCCAGGGGCCCTAATTCACCCCTCCACTTT. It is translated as CASSQARGPNSPLHF.

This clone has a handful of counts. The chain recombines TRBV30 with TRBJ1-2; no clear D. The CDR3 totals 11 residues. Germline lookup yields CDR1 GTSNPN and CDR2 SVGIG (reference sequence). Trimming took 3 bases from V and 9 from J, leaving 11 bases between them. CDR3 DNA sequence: TGTGCCTGGAGGGCCGGGAAGAGCTACACCTTC. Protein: CAWRAGKSYTF.

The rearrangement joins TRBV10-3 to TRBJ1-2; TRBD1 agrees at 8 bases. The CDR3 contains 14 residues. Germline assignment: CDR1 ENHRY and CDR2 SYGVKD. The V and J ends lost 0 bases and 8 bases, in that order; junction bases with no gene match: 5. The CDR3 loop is CAISESRTGGGYTF. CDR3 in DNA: TGTGCCATCAGTGAGTCGCGCACAGGGGGAGGCTACACCTTC.

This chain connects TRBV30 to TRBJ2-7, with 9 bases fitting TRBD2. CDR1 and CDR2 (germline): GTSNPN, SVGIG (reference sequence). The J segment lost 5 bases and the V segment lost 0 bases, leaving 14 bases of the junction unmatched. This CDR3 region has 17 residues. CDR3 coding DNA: TGTGCCTGGAGTGTACTTCCGCGGGAGGGCCTGTATGACGAGCAGTACTTC. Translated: CAWSVLPREGLYDEQYF.

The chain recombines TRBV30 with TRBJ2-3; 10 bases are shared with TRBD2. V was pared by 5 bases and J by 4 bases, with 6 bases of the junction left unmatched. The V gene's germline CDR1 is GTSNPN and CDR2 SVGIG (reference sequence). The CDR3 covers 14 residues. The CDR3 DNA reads TGTGCCTGGGCCCTCGGGACTAGCGCAGATACGCAGTATTTT. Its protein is CAWALGTSADTQYF.

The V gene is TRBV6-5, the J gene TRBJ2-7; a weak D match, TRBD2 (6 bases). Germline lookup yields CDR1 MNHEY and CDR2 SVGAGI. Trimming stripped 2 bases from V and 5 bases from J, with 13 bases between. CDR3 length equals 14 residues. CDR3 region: CASSYRMSGDEQYF. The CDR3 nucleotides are TGTGCCAGCAGTTACCGAATGTCGGGGGACGAGCAGTACTTC.

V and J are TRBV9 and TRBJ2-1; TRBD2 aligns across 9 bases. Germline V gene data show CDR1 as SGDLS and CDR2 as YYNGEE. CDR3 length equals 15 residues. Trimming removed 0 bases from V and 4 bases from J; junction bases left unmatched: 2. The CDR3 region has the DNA TGTGCCAGCAGCGTAGGTAGCGGGGGTTACAATGAGCAGTTCTTC. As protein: CASSVGSGGYNEQFF. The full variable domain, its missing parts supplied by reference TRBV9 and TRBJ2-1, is DSGVTQTPKHLITATGQRVTLRCSPRSGDLSVYWYQQSLDQGLQFLIQYYNGEERAKGNILERFSAQQFPDLHSELNLSSLELGDSALYFCASSVGSGGYNEQFFGPGTRLTVL.

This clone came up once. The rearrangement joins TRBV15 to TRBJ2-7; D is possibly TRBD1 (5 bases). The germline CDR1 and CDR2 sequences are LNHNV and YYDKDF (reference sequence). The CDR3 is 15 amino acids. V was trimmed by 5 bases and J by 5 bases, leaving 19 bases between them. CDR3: CATSRTSNQGNEQYF. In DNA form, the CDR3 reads TGTGCCACCAGCCGAACCTCAAACCAGGGTAACGAGCAGTACTTC.

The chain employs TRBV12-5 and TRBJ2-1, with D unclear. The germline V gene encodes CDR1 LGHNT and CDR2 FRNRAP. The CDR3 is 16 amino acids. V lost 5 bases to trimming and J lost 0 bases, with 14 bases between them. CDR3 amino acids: CASGLPTASSYNEQFF. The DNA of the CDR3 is TGTGCTAGTGGTCTCCCGACCGCGAGCTCCTACAATGAGCAGTTCTTC.

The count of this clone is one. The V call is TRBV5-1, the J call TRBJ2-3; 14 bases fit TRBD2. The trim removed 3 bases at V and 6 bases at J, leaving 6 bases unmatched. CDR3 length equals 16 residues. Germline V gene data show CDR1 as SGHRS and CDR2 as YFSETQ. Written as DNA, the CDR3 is TGCGCCAGCAGCTCCTCCGGGACTAGCGGGAGCGATACGCAGTATTTT. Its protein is CASSSSGTSGSDTQYF.

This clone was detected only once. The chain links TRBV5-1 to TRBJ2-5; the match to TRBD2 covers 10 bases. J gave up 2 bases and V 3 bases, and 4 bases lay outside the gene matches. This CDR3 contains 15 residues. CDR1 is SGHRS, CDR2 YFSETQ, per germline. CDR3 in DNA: TGCGCCAGCAGCTCTGGGACTAGCGAGCAAGAGACCCAGTACTTC. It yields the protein CASSSGTSEQETQYF.

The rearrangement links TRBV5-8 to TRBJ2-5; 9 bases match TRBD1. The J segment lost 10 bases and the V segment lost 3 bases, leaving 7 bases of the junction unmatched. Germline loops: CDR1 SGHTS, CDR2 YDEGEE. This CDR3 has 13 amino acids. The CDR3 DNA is TGTGCCAGCAGCTACCCCGGGACAGGGAACCAGTACTTC. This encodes CASSYPGTGNQYF.

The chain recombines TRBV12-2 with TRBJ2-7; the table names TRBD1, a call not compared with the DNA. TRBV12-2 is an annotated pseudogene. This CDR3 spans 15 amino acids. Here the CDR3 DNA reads TGTGCAAGTCGGGCTGGACAGGGCCAAACCTGCGAGCAGTACTTC. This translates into CASRAGQGQTCEQYF.

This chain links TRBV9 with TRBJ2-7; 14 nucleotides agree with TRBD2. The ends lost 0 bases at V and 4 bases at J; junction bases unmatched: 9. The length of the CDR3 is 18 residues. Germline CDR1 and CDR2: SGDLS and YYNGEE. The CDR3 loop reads CASSVAPLGTSGSYEQYF. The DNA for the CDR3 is TGTGCCAGCAGCGTAGCCCCTCTAGGGACTAGCGGGAGTTACGAGCAGTACTTC. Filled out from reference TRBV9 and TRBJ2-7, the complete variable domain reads DSGVTQTPKHLITATGQRVTLRCSPRSGDLSVYWYQQSLDQGLQFLIQYYNGEERAKGNILERFSAQQFPDLHSELNLSSLELGDSALYFCASSVAPLGTSGSYEQYFGPGTRLTVT.

CDR3 nucleotide sequence: TGCAGCGTTGGGCATCCGGGTCGTGAAGCTTTCTTT. Translation gives CSVGHPGREAFF. The chain couples TRBV29-1 to TRBJ1-1; D gene uncertain. Looked up from germline, CDR1 is SQVTM and CDR2 is ANQGSEA. The CDR3 is 12 residues long. Trimming took 4 bases from V and 7 from J, leaving 13 bases between them.

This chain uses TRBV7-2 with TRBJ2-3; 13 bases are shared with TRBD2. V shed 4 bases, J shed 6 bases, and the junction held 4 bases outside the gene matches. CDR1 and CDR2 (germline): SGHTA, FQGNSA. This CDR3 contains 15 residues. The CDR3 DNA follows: TGTGCCAGCAGCTCAGAACTAGCGGGAGGGGATACGCAGTATTTT. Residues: CASSSELAGGDTQYF.

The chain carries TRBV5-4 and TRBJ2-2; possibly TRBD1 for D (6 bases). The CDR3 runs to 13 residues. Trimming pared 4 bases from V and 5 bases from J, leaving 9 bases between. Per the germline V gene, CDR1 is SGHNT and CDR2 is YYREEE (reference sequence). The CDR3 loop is CASSITGTGELFF. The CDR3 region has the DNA TGTGCCAGCAGCATTACAGGGACCGGGGAGCTGTTTTTT. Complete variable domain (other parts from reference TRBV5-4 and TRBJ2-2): ETGVTQSPTHLIKTRGQQVTLRCSSQSGHNTVSWYQQALGQGPQFIFQYYREEENGRGNFPPRFSGLQFPNYSSELNVNALELDDSALYLCASSITGTGELFFGEGSRLTVL.

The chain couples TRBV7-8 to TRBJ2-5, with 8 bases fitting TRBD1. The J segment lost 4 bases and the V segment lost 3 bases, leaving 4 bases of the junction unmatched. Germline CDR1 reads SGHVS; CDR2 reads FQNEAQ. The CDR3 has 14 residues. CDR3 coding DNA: TGTGCCAGCAGCTTTTATACAGGGGGAGAGACCCAGTACTTC. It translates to CASSFYTGGETQYF.

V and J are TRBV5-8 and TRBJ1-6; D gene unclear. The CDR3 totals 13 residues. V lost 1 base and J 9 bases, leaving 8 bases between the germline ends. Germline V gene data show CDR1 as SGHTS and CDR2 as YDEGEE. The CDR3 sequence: CASSLNRGSPLHF. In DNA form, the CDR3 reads TGTGCCAGCAGCTTGAATCGAGGTTCACCCCTCCACTTT.

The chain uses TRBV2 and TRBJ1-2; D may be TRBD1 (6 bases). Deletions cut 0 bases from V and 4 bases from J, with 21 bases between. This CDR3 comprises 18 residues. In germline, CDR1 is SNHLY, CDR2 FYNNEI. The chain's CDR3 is CASSEAGTMGRWAYGYTF. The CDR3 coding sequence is TGTGCCAGCAGTGAAGCGGGGACAATGGGCCGGTGGGCCTATGGCTACACCTTC.